This is a list of T cell receptor beta chains from one sample in a study of cytomegalovirus exposure and HLA in healthy donors. Profiled with immunoSEQ multiplex PCR; TCRdb holds only in-frame clones, not every one. The sample records under 200,000 clones, roughly 80% being singletons. Sequencing input: PBMCs. The receptors come from a man in his fifties or sixties in good health and CMV-seropositive. Both conserved end residues are part of each CDR3. A D gene is named only where the DNA matches it firmly. The size of a clone is reported for some rows only, either as once, few or many, or as a class for expanded clones.

d_call: TRBD1; v_call: TRBV28; clone_size: -; j_call: TRBJ2-3; cdr3_nt: TGTGCCAGCCGGGACAGGTCGTCGGATACGCAGTATTTT; cdr3_aa: CASRDRSSDTQYF
d_call: -; v_call: TRBV19; clone_size: -; j_call: TRBJ1-5; cdr3_nt: TGTGCCAGTAGGGGGCTGGGTTTACGGAATCAGCCCCAGCATTTT; cdr3_aa: CASRGLGLRNQPQHF
d_call: TRBD1; v_call: TRBV5-6; clone_size: -; j_call: TRBJ2-7; cdr3_nt: TGTGCCAGCAGCGGCTGGGCCGGGGACAGGGCCTACGAGCAGTACTTC; cdr3_aa: CASSGWAGDRAYEQYF
d_call: TRBD1; v_call: TRBV27; clone_size: -; j_call: TRBJ1-4; cdr3_nt: TGTGCCAGCAGTTTCGGAGGACAGGGGGGAGAAAAACTGTTTTTT; cdr3_aa: CASSFGGQGGEKLFF
d_call: TRBD1; v_call: TRBV6-5; clone_size: -; j_call: TRBJ2-2; cdr3_nt: TGTGCCAGCAGTTTACAGGGGGCAGGGACCGGGGAGCTGTTTTTT; cdr3_aa: CASSLQGAGTGELFF
d_call: TRBD1; v_call: TRBV5-1; clone_size: -; j_call: TRBJ1-1; cdr3_nt: TGCGCCAGCAGCTTGGGACAGGGGGCTGAAGCTTTCTTT; cdr3_aa: CASSLGQGAEAFF
d_call: TRBD1; v_call: TRBV5-1; clone_size: -; j_call: TRBJ1-6; cdr3_nt: TGCGCCAGCAGCTTTAGCGGGACAGACAATTCACCCCTCCACTTT; cdr3_aa: CASSFSGTDNSPLHF
d_call: -; v_call: TRBV28; clone_size: -; j_call: TRBJ2-5; cdr3_nt: TGTGCCAGCAGTTTAGCCCTTGGCGGGGAGACCCAGTACTTC; cdr3_aa: CASSLALGGETQYF
d_call: -; v_call: TRBV30; clone_size: -; j_call: TRBJ1-1; cdr3_nt: TGTGCCTGGAGTGTACATGGGGCTAACACTGAAGCTTTCTTT; cdr3_aa: CAWSVHGANTEAFF
d_call: -; v_call: TRBV5-1; clone_size: -; j_call: TRBJ1-2; cdr3_nt: TGCGCCAGCACATCCGGGCAGGGGTATGGCTACACCTTC; cdr3_aa: CASTSGQGYGYTF
d_call: -; v_call: TRBV19; clone_size: few; j_call: TRBJ2-2; cdr3_nt: TGTGCCAGTATGGAGGAAGGCCTCACCGGGGAGCTGTTTTTT; cdr3_aa: CASMEEGLTGELFF
d_call: TRBD1; v_call: TRBV11-2; clone_size: few; j_call: TRBJ2-5; cdr3_nt: TGTGCCAGCAGCTTAGTAACAGGGGGCAAAGAGACCCAGTACTTC; cdr3_aa: CASSLVTGGKETQYF
d_call: -; v_call: TRBV30; clone_size: once; j_call: TRBJ1-1; cdr3_nt: TGTGCCTGGAGTTGGAGGGGAGGGGGCACTGAAGCTTTCTTT; cdr3_aa: CAWSWRGGGTEAFF
d_call: TRBD1; v_call: TRBV11-2; clone_size: -; j_call: TRBJ1-1; cdr3_nt: TGTGCCAGCAGCCAGGAACAGGGGGCTGAAGCTTTCTTT; cdr3_aa: CASSQEQGAEAFF
d_call: TRBD2; v_call: TRBV6-1; clone_size: -; j_call: TRBJ2-1; cdr3_nt: TGTGCCAGCAGTGTTAGGACTAGCGACTACAATGAGCAGTTCTTC; cdr3_aa: CASSVRTSDYNEQFF
d_call: TRBD2; v_call: TRBV7-2; clone_size: -; j_call: TRBJ2-1; cdr3_nt: TGTGCCAGCAGCTTTAGCGGGGGGGAGAGGAATGAGCAGTTCTTC; cdr3_aa: CASSFSGGERNEQFF
d_call: TRBD1; v_call: TRBV6-6; clone_size: -; j_call: TRBJ2-5; cdr3_nt: TGTGCCAGCAGCCTACAGGGGATGGAGACCCAGTACTTC; cdr3_aa: CASSLQGMETQYF
d_call: -; v_call: TRBV5-8; clone_size: -; j_call: TRBJ2-7; cdr3_nt: TGTGCCAGCAGTCGGGATAATTGGAGCCACGAGCAGTACTTC; cdr3_aa: CASSRDNWSHEQYF
d_call: -; v_call: TRBV7-9; clone_size: -; j_call: TRBJ2-7; cdr3_nt: TGTGCCAGCAGCTTATCAGGGAACGAGCAGTACTTC; cdr3_aa: CASSLSGNEQYF
d_call: -; v_call: TRBV30; clone_size: -; j_call: TRBJ1-1; cdr3_nt: TGTGCCTGGAGTGGGGCATCAGGCACTGAAGCTTTCTTT; cdr3_aa: CAWSGASGTEAFF
d_call: TRBD1; v_call: TRBV5-1; clone_size: -; j_call: TRBJ2-7; cdr3_nt: TGCGCCAGCAGCTGGGCGGGACAGGGACCCTACGAGCAGTACTTC; cdr3_aa: CASSWAGQGPYEQYF
d_call: -; v_call: TRBV4-1; clone_size: -; j_call: TRBJ1-5; cdr3_nt: TGCGCCAGGACAAAGCGGGGCAGCAATCAGCCCCAGCATTTT; cdr3_aa: CARTKRGSNQPQHF
d_call: TRBD1; v_call: TRBV11-2; clone_size: -; j_call: TRBJ2-1; cdr3_nt: TGTGCCAGCAGCCAGCATCGGGACAGACCCTACAATGAGCAGTTCTTC; cdr3_aa: CASSQHRDRPYNEQFF
d_call: TRBD1; v_call: TRBV11-1; clone_size: -; j_call: TRBJ1-1; cdr3_nt: TGTGCCAGCAGCTCCCACAGGGGAAGAGAAGCTTTCTTT; cdr3_aa: CASSSHRGREAFF
d_call: -; v_call: TRBV19; clone_size: once; j_call: TRBJ1-2; cdr3_nt: TGTGCCAGTAGTATTTCCGGTACGAGTGTCCTCTATGGCTACACCTTC; cdr3_aa: CASSISGTSVLYGYTF
d_call: -; v_call: TRBV4-3; clone_size: -; j_call: TRBJ2-1; cdr3_nt: TGCGCCAGCAGCCGAAGACTAGGCTACAATGAGCAGTTCTTC; cdr3_aa: CASSRRLGYNEQFF
d_call: TRBD1; v_call: TRBV6-1; clone_size: -; j_call: TRBJ2-7; cdr3_nt: TGTGCCAGCAGTAAACAGGGGGTCCACGAGCAGTACTTC; cdr3_aa: CASSKQGVHEQYF
d_call: -; v_call: TRBV23-1; clone_size: -; j_call: TRBJ2-3; cdr3_nt: TGCGCCAGCAGCCTAATATTCCGAGATCACTGCACAGATACGCAGTATTTT; cdr3_aa: CASSLIFRDHCTDTQYF
d_call: -; v_call: TRBV5-4; clone_size: -; j_call: TRBJ1-3; cdr3_nt: TGTGCCAGCAGCTTGGCGGGGGGGGACTCTGGAAACACCATATATTTT; cdr3_aa: CASSLAGGDSGNTIYF
d_call: TRBD1; v_call: TRBV19; clone_size: -; j_call: TRBJ1-5; cdr3_nt: TGTGCCAGTACCCTCGACAGGGGAAACAATCAGCCCCAGCATTTT; cdr3_aa: CASTLDRGNNQPQHF
d_call: -; v_call: TRBV4-2; clone_size: -; j_call: TRBJ2-7; cdr3_nt: TGTGCCAGCAGCCCATCAGGCGACCTGAGCTCCTACGAGCAGTACTTC; cdr3_aa: CASSPSGDLSSYEQYF
d_call: TRBD2; v_call: TRBV28; clone_size: -; j_call: TRBJ2-1; cdr3_nt: TGTGCCAGCAGTGCTAGCGGGACGGGATACAATGAGCAGTTCTTC; cdr3_aa: CASSASGTGYNEQFF
d_call: TRBD1; v_call: TRBV6-5; clone_size: -; j_call: TRBJ2-7; cdr3_nt: TGTGCCAGCAGCCGGGACAGGGCCTACGAGCAGTACTTC; cdr3_aa: CASSRDRAYEQYF
d_call: -; v_call: TRBV15; clone_size: -; j_call: TRBJ2-7; cdr3_nt: TGTGCCACCCAGGTAGGGAAGGGGTACGAGCAGTACTTC; cdr3_aa: CATQVGKGYEQYF
d_call: TRBD1; v_call: TRBV25-1; clone_size: -; j_call: TRBJ2-7; cdr3_nt: TGTGCCAGCAGTGAAGGGACAGTGGTAGCCTACGAGCAGTACTTC; cdr3_aa: CASSEGTVVAYEQYF
d_call: -; v_call: TRBV7-9; clone_size: -; j_call: TRBJ2-7; cdr3_nt: TGTGCCACCAACGGGGCGGGGTCTTCCTACGAGCAGTACTTC; cdr3_aa: CATNGAGSSYEQYF
d_call: TRBD1; v_call: TRBV25-1; clone_size: -; j_call: TRBJ1-2; cdr3_nt: TGTGCCAGCAGTGAGAGGGACAGTGGCCATGGCTACACCTTC; cdr3_aa: CASSERDSGHGYTF
d_call: TRBD1; v_call: TRBV4-3; clone_size: few; j_call: TRBJ1-1; cdr3_nt: TGCGCCAGCAGCCAACGACAGGGGAGGGCCACTGAAGCTTTCTTT; cdr3_aa: CASSQRQGRATEAFF
d_call: -; v_call: TRBV19; clone_size: -; j_call: TRBJ1-1; cdr3_nt: TGTGCCAGTAGTATAACAGGGTCCACTGAAGCTTTCTTT; cdr3_aa: CASSITGSTEAFF
d_call: -; v_call: TRBV5-6; clone_size: few; j_call: TRBJ2-2; cdr3_nt: TGTGCCAGCAGCCAGAACCGGGACATTGACACCGGGGAGCTGTTTTTT; cdr3_aa: CASSQNRDIDTGELFF
d_call: -; v_call: TRBV6-1; clone_size: -; j_call: TRBJ1-1; cdr3_nt: TGTGCCAGCAGTGAAGGACCAGGGATAGGGGGCACTGAAGCTTTCTTT; cdr3_aa: CASSEGPGIGGTEAFF
d_call: -; v_call: TRBV19; clone_size: few; j_call: TRBJ2-1; cdr3_nt: TGTGCCAGTAGTATTAGTCCAGGTACCTACAATGAGCAGTTCTTC; cdr3_aa: CASSISPGTYNEQFF
d_call: -; v_call: TRBV6-5; clone_size: -; j_call: TRBJ1-4; cdr3_nt: TGTGCCAGCAGTTACAAGCTAGATGAAAAACTGTTTTTT; cdr3_aa: CASSYKLDEKLFF
d_call: TRBD1; v_call: TRBV5-1; clone_size: -; j_call: TRBJ1-1; cdr3_nt: TGCGCCAGCAGATACAGGACAGGGTATGAAGCTTTCTTT; cdr3_aa: CASRYRTGYEAFF
d_call: TRBD2; v_call: TRBV11-1; clone_size: once; j_call: TRBJ2-7; cdr3_nt: TGTGCCAGCAGCCCGGGACTAGCCCTCTACGAGCAGTACTTC; cdr3_aa: CASSPGLALYEQYF
d_call: -; v_call: TRBV9; clone_size: once; j_call: TRBJ2-2; cdr3_nt: TGTGCCAGCAGCGTCGGGACATCGAACACCGGGGAGCTGTTTTTT; cdr3_aa: CASSVGTSNTGELFF
d_call: -; v_call: TRBV19; clone_size: -; j_call: TRBJ2-5; cdr3_nt: TGTGCCAGTAGTATATTGGCGGGGCAAGAGACCCAGTACTTC; cdr3_aa: CASSILAGQETQYF
d_call: -; v_call: TRBV7-9; clone_size: once; j_call: TRBJ2-7; cdr3_nt: TGTGCCAGCAGCACCCGGGACTCCCTGCGGGAGCAGTACTTC; cdr3_aa: CASSTRDSLREQYF
d_call: -; v_call: TRBV30; clone_size: -; j_call: TRBJ1-4; cdr3_nt: TGTGCCTGGAGTTCCCAGGGGGAAAAACTGTTTTTT; cdr3_aa: CAWSSQGEKLFF
d_call: TRBD1; v_call: TRBV10-3; clone_size: -; j_call: TRBJ2-2; cdr3_nt: TGTGCCATCAGTGACGCCAGGGGGCTCACCGGGGAGCTGTTTTTT; cdr3_aa: CAISDARGLTGELFF